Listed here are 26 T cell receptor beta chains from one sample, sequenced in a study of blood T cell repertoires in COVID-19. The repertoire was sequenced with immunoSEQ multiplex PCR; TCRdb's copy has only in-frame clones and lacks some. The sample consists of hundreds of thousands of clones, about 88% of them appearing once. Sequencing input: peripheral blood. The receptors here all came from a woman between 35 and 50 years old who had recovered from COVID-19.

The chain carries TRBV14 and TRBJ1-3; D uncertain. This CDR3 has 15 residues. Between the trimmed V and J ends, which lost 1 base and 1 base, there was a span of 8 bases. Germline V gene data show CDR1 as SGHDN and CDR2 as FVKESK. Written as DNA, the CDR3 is TGTGCCAGCAGCCAAGGGTCCCGGTCTGGAAACACCATATATTTT. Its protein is CASSQGSRSGNTIYF.

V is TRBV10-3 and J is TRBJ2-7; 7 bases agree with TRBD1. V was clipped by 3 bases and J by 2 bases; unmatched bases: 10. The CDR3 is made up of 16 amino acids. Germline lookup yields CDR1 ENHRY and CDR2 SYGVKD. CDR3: CAISDPSGQQTYEQYF. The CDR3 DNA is TGTGCCATCAGTGATCCTTCGGGACAGCAAACCTACGAGCAGTACTTC.

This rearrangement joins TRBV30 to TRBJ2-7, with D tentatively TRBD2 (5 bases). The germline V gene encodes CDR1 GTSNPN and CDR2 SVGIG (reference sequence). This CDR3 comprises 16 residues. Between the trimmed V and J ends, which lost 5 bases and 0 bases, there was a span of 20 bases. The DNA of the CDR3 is TGTGCCTGGGCCTACCTCGGGATCCGCGGCTCCTACGAGCAGTACGTC. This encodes CAWAYLGIRGSYEQYV.

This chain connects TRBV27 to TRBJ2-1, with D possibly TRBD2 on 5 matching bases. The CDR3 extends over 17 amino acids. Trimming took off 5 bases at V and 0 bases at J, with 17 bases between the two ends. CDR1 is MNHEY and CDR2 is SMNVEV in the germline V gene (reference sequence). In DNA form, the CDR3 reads TGTGCCAGCAGTCTTCCGGGGAGCGGAAGCTCCTACAATGAGCAGTTCTTC. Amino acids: CASSLPGSGSSYNEQFF.

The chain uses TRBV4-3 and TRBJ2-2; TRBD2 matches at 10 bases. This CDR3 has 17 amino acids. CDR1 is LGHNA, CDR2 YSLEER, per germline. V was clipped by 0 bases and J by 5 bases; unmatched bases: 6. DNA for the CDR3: TGCGCCAGCAGCCAAGATGTAGCGGGAGGTGGGACCGGGGAGCTGTTTTTT. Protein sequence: CASSQDVAGGGTGELFF.

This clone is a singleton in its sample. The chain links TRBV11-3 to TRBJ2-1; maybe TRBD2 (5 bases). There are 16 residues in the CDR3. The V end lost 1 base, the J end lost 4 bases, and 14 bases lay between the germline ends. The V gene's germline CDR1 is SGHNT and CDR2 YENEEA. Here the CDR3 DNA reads TGTGCCAGCAGCTTAGGGAGGCAACTACTATACAATGAGCAGTTCTTC. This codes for CASSLGRQLLYNEQFF.

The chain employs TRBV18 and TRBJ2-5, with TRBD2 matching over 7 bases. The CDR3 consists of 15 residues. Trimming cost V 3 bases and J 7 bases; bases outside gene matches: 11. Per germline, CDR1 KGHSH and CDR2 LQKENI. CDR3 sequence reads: CASSPRTLALGTQYF. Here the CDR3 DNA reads TGTGCCAGCTCACCCAGGACACTAGCGTTGGGGACCCAGTACTTC.

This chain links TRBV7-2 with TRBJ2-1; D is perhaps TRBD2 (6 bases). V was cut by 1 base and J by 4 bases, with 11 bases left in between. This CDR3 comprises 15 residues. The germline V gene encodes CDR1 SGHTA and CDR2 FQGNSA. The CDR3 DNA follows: TGTGCCAGCAGCTTAGGGTTTGGGGGGTACAATGAGCAGTTCTTC. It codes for CASSLGFGGYNEQFF.

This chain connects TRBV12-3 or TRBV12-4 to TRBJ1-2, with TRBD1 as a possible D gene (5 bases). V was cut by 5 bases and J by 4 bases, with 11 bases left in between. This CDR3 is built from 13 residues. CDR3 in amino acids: CASSQRGRYGYTF. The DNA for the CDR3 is TGTGCCAGCAGTCAGCGGGGACGCTATGGCTACACCTTC.

CDR3 coding DNA: TGCAGTGCTAGGCAGGGGCATGAGCAGTTCTTC. Translating it yields CSARQGHEQFF. The rearrangement uses TRBV20-1 and TRBJ2-1, with D possibly matching TRBD1 (6 bases). Germline V gene sequence: CDR1 DFQATT, CDR2 SNEGSKA (reference sequence). CDR3 size: 11 residues. V shed 3 bases and J shed 8 bases, with 8 bases lying between them.

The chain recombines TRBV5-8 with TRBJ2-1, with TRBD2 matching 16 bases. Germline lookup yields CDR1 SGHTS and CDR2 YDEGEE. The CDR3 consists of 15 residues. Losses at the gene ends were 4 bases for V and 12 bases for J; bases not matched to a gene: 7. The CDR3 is CASSPGLAGGGRQFF. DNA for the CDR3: TGTGCCAGCAGCCCGGGACTAGCGGGAGGGGGCCGGCAGTTCTTC.

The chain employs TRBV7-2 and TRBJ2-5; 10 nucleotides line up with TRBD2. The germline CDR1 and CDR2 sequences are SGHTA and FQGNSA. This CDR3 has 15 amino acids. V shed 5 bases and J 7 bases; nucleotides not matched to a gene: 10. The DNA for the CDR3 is TGTGCCAGCAGCCCGCGGACTAGCGGCCGCGGGACCCAGTACTTC. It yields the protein CASSPRTSGRGTQYF.

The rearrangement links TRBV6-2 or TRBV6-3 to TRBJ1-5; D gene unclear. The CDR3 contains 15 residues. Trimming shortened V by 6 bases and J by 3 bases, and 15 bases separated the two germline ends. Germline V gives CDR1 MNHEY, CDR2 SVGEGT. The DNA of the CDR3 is TGTGCCAGCAGCGAGAACTCAGGTTCCAATCAGCCCCAGCATTTT. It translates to CASSENSGSNQPQHF.

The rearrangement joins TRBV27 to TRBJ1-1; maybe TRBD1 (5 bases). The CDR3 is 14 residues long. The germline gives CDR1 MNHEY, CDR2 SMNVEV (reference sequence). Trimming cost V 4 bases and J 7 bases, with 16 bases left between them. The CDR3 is CASSWSSGAVEAFF. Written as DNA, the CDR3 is TGTGCCAGCAGTTGGAGTAGTGGGGCCGTTGAAGCTTTCTTT.

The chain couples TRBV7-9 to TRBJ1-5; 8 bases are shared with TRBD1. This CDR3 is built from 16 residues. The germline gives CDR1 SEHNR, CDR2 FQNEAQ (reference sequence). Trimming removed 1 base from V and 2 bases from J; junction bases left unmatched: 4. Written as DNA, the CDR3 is TGTGCCAGCAGCTTAGGGGCAGGGGGCGGCAATCAGCCCCAGCATTTT. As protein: CASSLGAGGGNQPQHF.

The CDR3: CATTPRGLGGGELFF. Here the CDR3 DNA reads TGTGCCACCACCCCCCGGGGACTAGGCGGCGGGGAGCTGTTTTTT. The V and J genes are TRBV6-2 or TRBV6-3 and TRBJ2-2, with 8 bases that match TRBD2. From germline, CDR1 is MNHEY and CDR2 SVGEGT. This CDR3 contains 15 residues. V dropped 10 bases and J dropped 7; count of bases not matched to a gene: 14.

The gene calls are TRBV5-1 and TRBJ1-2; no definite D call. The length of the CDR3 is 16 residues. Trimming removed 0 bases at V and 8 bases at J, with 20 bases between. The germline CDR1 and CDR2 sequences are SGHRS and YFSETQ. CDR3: CASSLANRATAGGYTF. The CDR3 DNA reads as TGCGCCAGCAGCTTGGCAAATCGAGCGACTGCGGGGGGCTACACCTTC.

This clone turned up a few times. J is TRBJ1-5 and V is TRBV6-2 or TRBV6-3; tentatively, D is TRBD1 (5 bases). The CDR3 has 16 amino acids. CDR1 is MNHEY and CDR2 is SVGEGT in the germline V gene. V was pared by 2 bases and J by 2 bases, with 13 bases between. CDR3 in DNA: TGTGCCAGCAGTTACACCGGGGGTGGGGGCAATCAGCCCCAGCATTTT. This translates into CASSYTGGGGNQPQHF.

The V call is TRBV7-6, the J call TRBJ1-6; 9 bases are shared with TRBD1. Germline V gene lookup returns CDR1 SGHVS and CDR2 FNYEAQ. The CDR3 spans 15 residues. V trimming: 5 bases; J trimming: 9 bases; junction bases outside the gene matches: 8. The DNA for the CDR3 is TGTGCCAGCAGCCCATTGGGACAGGGCGGTTCACCCCTCCACTTT. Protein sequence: CASSPLGQGGSPLHF.

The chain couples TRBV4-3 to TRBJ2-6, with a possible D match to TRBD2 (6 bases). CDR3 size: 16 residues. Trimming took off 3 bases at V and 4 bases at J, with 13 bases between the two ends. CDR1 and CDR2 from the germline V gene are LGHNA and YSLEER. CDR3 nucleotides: TGCGCCAGCAGCCAGGGGGGAACGGCCGGGGCCAACGTCCTGACTTTC. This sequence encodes CASSQGGTAGANVLTF.

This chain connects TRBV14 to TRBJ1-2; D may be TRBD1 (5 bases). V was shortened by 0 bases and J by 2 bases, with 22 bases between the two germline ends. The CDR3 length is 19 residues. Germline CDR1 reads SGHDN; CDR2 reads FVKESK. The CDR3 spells CASSQDLGRAPPLNYGYTF. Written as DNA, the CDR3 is TGTGCCAGCAGCCAAGATCTTGGCAGGGCCCCGCCGCTCAACTATGGCTACACCTTC.

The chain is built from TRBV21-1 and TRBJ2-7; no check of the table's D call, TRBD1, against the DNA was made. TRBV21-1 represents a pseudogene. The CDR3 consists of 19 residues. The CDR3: CASVNPGTGRTEGYCEQYV. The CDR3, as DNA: TGTGCCAGTGTTAATCCCGGGACAGGGCGAACGGAGGGGTACTGCGAGCAGTACGTC.

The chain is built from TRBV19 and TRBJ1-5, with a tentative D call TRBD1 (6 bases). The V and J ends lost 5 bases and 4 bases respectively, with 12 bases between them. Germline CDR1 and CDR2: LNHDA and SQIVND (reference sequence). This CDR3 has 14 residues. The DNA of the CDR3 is TGTGCCAGTAGTCTGCACAGGGAAAATCAGCCCCAGCATTTT. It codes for CASSLHRENQPQHF.

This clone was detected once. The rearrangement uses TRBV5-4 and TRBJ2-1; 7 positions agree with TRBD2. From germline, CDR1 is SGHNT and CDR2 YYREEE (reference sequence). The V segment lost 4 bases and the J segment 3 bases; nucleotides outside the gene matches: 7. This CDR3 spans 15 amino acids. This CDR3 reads CASSPRTSGYNEQFF. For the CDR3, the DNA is TGTGCCAGCAGCCCGCGGACTAGTGGCTACAATGAGCAGTTCTTC.

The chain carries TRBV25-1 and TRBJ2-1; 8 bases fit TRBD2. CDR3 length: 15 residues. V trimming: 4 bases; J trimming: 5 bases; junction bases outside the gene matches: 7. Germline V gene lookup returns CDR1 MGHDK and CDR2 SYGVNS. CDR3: CASSALAGTDNEQFF. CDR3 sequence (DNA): TGTGCCAGCAGTGCCCTAGCGGGCACAGACAATGAGCAGTTCTTC. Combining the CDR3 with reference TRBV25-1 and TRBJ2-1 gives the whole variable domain EADIYQTPRYLVIGTGKKITLECSQTMGHDKMYWYQQDPGMELHLIHYSYGVNSTEKGDLSSESTVSRIRTEHFPLTLESARPSHTSQYLCASSALAGTDNEQFFGPGTRLTVL.

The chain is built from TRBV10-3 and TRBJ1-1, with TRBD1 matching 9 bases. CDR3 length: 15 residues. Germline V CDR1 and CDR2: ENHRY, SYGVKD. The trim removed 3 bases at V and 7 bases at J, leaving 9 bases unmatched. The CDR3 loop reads CAISDPGQGLGEAFF. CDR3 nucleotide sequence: TGTGCCATCAGTGACCCCGGACAGGGGCTCGGTGAAGCTTTCTTT.